These 12 T cell receptor beta chains were sequenced from one sample in a study of blood T cell repertoires in COVID-19. Using immunoSEQ multiplex PCR, the repertoire was profiled, and TCRdb retains in-frame clones only, with some absent. The table has some 200,000 clones, about four fifths seen once. Source material: peripheral blood. The source of these receptors is a young woman who had recovered from COVID-19.

This chain links TRBV6-2 or TRBV6-3 with TRBJ1-1; possible D gene TRBD1, 6 bases. V dropped 4 bases and J dropped 0 bases, with 18 bases sitting between them. The germline gives CDR1 MNHEY, CDR2 SVGEGT. There are 17 residues in the CDR3. The CDR3 spells CASSFASTGNMNTEAFF. CDR3 DNA sequence: TGTGCCAGCAGTTTCGCCTCGACAGGAAACATGAACACTGAAGCTTTCTTT.

The chain joins TRBV7-8 to TRBJ1-2, with 9 positions matching TRBD1. Unmatched junction bases numbered 27, after V lost 5 bases and J lost 8 bases. Germline values: CDR1 SGHVS, CDR2 FQNEAQ. This CDR3 spans 20 amino acids. CDR3 in DNA: TGTGCCAGCAGCCCAACAGGGGGCGTGAGAGAGGCCCCGAGCGAAGCGGGCTACACCTTC. It translates to CASSPTGGVREAPSEAGYTF.

The chain is built from TRBV27 and TRBJ2-2; D possibly corresponds to TRBD1 (5 bases). V lost 9 bases and J 2 bases, leaving 13 bases between the germline ends. The CDR3 length is 14 residues. The germline CDR1 and CDR2 sequences are MNHEY and SMNVEV (reference sequence). The CDR3 spells CASRQSENTGELFF. The CDR3 bases are TGTGCCAGTAGACAGAGCGAAAACACCGGGGAGCTGTTTTTT.

V and J are TRBV2 and TRBJ2-4; 9 nucleotides agree with TRBD1. Germline trimming cut 6 bases from V and 8 bases from J; bases unmatched to any gene: 8. From germline, CDR1 is SNHLY and CDR2 FYNNEI. CDR3 length: 14 residues. CDR3 in DNA: TGTGCCAGCAGGCCACAGGGGGCGGGGGACATTCAGTACTTC. Its translation is CASRPQGAGDIQYF.

The chain combines TRBV28 with TRBJ1-6, with 9 nucleotides matching TRBD1. The V segment lost 8 bases and the J segment 5 bases; nucleotides outside the gene matches: 7. This CDR3 contains 15 residues. From germline, CDR1 is MDHEN and CDR2 SYDVKM. The CDR3 sequence is CASEGQGTDNSPLHF. The CDR3 coding sequence is TGTGCCAGCGAAGGACAGGGGACAGATAATTCACCCCTCCACTTT.

A word on this clone: In the same sample, other DNA sequences code for this CDR3. The rearrangement joins TRBV6-6 to TRBJ2-2, with D maybe TRBD1 (5 bases). Deletions cut 0 bases from V and 4 bases from J, with 6 bases between. Germline V gives CDR1 MNHNY, CDR2 SVGAGI (reference sequence). The CDR3 has 14 amino acids. The CDR3: CASSYSGVTGELFF. As DNA, the CDR3 is TGTGCCAGCAGTTACTCAGGGGTCACCGGGGAGCTGTTTTTT.

The chain uses TRBV2 and TRBJ2-7, with D possibly being TRBD1 (6 bases). Germline V lookup: CDR1 SNHLY, CDR2 FYNNEI. Trimming stripped 4 bases from V and 1 base from J, with 8 bases between. The CDR3 extends over 13 amino acids. CDR3 in DNA: TGTGCCAGCAGTGCAAGGGGGTCCTACGAGCAGTACTTC. This gives the protein CASSARGSYEQYF.

CDR3 sequence reads: CASSLWQGQDPVAKNIQYF. The DNA for the CDR3 is TGTGCCAGCAGTTTATGGCAGGGACAGGACCCAGTAGCCAAAAACATTCAGTACTTC. The V gene is TRBV28, the J gene TRBJ2-4, with 8 bases identical to TRBD1. The CDR3 loop spans 19 amino acids. In germline, CDR1 is MDHEN, CDR2 SYDVKM. With 0 bases clipped from V and 0 bases from J, the junction kept 10 bases outside the gene matches.

This clone was seen a single time. The gene calls are TRBV6-5 and TRBJ2-7, with no clear D. Per the germline V gene, CDR1 is MNHEY and CDR2 is SVGAGI. Trimming stripped 0 bases from V and 6 bases from J, with 15 bases between. This CDR3 contains 15 residues. The CDR3 DNA sequence: TGTGCCAGCAGTTACTCTCTACGACCCGGGTCCGAGCAGTACTTC. It codes for CASSYSLRPGSEQYF.

The rearrangement joins TRBV6-2 or TRBV6-3 to TRBJ2-7; TRBD2 matches at 14 bases. CDR1 MNHEY and CDR2 SVGEGT come from the germline V gene. The CDR3 spans 16 residues. V shed 5 bases, J shed 4 bases, and the junction held 7 bases outside the gene matches. The CDR3 is CASSQRLAGGGYEQYF. CDR3 in DNA: TGTGCCAGCAGTCAAAGACTAGCGGGAGGGGGATACGAGCAGTACTTC.

This rearrangement joins TRBV3-1 (or the pseudogene TRBV3-2) to TRBJ2-7; 8 bases agree with TRBD1. CDR1 and CDR2 (germline): LGHDT, YNNKEL (reference sequence). The CDR3 length is 15 residues. V dropped 1 base and J dropped 5; count of bases not matched to a gene: 7. CDR3 region: CASSQGPGGFDEQYF. For the CDR3, the DNA is TGTGCCAGCAGCCAAGGACCAGGGGGCTTCGACGAGCAGTACTTC.

The chain recombines TRBV28 with TRBJ2-1; TRBD1 agrees at 9 bases. Germline CDR1 MDHEN, CDR2 SYDVKM. The junction had 11 bases not matched to a gene; V was cut back by 6 bases and J by 2 bases. CDR3 length: 17 residues. The CDR3 loop reads CASRGTGTQIPYNEQFF. The CDR3 DNA reads TGTGCCAGCAGAGGGACAGGGACGCAAATACCCTACAATGAGCAGTTCTTC.